The 9 T cell receptor beta chains below come from one sample, sequenced in a study of blood T cell repertoires in COVID-19. The protocol was immunoSEQ multiplex PCR, while the TCRdb copy is restricted to in-frame clones and leaves out a portion. Of around 250,000 clones listed, around 86% are singletons. Sequencing input: peripheral blood. The receptors originated from a man aged 25 to 40 who had recovered from COVID-19.

V gene TRBV7-6 combines with J gene TRBJ2-3, with 7 bases aligning to TRBD1. With V trimmed by 3 bases and J by 1 base, 4 bases remained unmatched. Germline-derived CDR1 and CDR2 are SGHVS and FNYEAQ. The CDR3 is 15 residues long. Written as DNA, the CDR3 is TGTGCCAGCAGCTTGCTAGGGGGCGGCACAGATACGCAGTATTTT. It specifies CASSLLGGGTDTQYF.

This clone appeared a few times. The V gene is TRBV11-2, the J gene TRBJ1-5, with a tentative D call TRBD1 (6 bases). V lost 3 bases and J lost 6, with 15 bases in between. Looked up from germline, CDR1 is SGHAT and CDR2 is FQNNGV. This CDR3 has 15 residues. The CDR3 spells CASSLGGHGGQPQHF. The CDR3 DNA is TGTGCCAGCAGCTTGGGGGGGCACGGGGGTCAGCCCCAGCATTTT.

This clone was counted between two and nine times. The V gene is TRBV28, the J gene TRBJ1-2; the match to TRBD1 covers 12 bases. Germline CDR1 is MDHEN and CDR2 is SYDVKM. This CDR3 has 15 amino acids. With V trimmed by 8 bases and J by 2 bases, 6 bases remained unmatched. CDR3 sequence reads: CASRDRGLSNYGYTF. CDR3 coding DNA: TGTGCCAGCCGGGACAGGGGGCTCTCGAACTATGGCTACACCTTC.

The count of this clone is one. The V and J genes are TRBV3-1 (or the pseudogene TRBV3-2) and TRBJ1-2; TRBD1 matches 7 bases. Germline V gives CDR1 LGHDT, CDR2 YNNKEL (reference sequence). The CDR3 has 15 amino acids. V gave up 3 bases and J gave up 4 bases; unmatched junction bases: 8. CDR3 residues: CASSHYRRDSYGYTF. DNA of the CDR3: TGTGCCAGCAGCCATTATCGCCGGGACAGCTATGGCTACACCTTC.

V and J are TRBV15 and TRBJ2-1; 9 nucleotides line up with TRBD2. J lost 8 bases, V lost 0 bases, and 17 bases had no gene match. CDR3 length equals 19 residues. CDR1 LNHNV and CDR2 YYDKDF come from the germline V gene (reference sequence). The CDR3 nucleotides read TGTGCCACCAGCAGAGACCTCATGAATAGCGGGGGTGTGGCCGATGAGCAGTTCTTC. Translating gives CATSRDLMNSGGVADEQFF. The whole variable domain, remainder taken from reference TRBV15 and TRBJ2-1, is DAMVIQNPRYQVTQFGKPVTLSCSQTLNHNVMYWYQQKSSQAPKLLFHYYDKDFNNEADTPDNFQSRRPNTSFCFLDIRSPGLGDTAMYLCATSRDLMNSGGVADEQFFGPGTRLTVL.

This chain links TRBV19 with TRBJ1-5, with 9 bases aligning to TRBD1. Germline-derived CDR1 and CDR2 are LNHDA and SQIVND (reference sequence). This CDR3 has 16 amino acids. Trimming cost V 5 bases and J 6 bases; bases outside gene matches: 11. The CDR3 region is CASSAIRDRVGQPQHF. The CDR3 coding sequence is TGTGCCAGTAGTGCGATCCGGGACAGGGTAGGTCAGCCCCAGCATTTT. Full variable domain (remainder filled in from reference TRBV19 and TRBJ1-5): DGGITQSPKYLFRKEGQNVTLSCEQNLNHDAMYWYRQDPGQGLRLIYYSQIVNDFQKGDIAEGYSVSREKKESFPLTVTSAQKNPTAFYLCASSAIRDRVGQPQHFGDGTRLSIL.

The chain employs TRBV12-5 and TRBJ2-1, with a tentative D call TRBD2 (6 bases). CDR1 and CDR2 (germline): LGHNT, FRNRAP. The CDR3 sequence is 17 residues long. V was clipped by 5 bases and J by 8 bases, with 25 bases between them. The CDR3, as DNA: TGTGCTAGTGGTCATCCCCCTGGCGGGGTAGCCGAGGATGAGCAGTTCTTC. It encodes CASGHPPGGVAEDEQFF.

The rearrangement uses TRBV18 and TRBJ2-4; TRBD1 matches 7 bases. Germline lookup yields CDR1 KGHSH and CDR2 LQKENI. The CDR3 is 15 residues long. V shed 3 bases and J 3 bases; nucleotides not matched to a gene: 5. CDR3 residues: CASSPGTDGKNIQYF. The DNA of the CDR3 is TGTGCCAGCTCACCCGGGACAGACGGCAAAAACATTCAGTACTTC.

This clone came up a few times. This rearrangement joins TRBV2 to TRBJ2-7; 8 nucleotides agree with TRBD2. Germline CDR1 reads SNHLY; CDR2 reads FYNNEI. The trim removed 4 bases at V and 4 bases at J, leaving 0 bases unmatched. CDR3 length: 12 residues. The CDR3 is CASSAGGYEQYF. CDR3 in DNA: TGTGCCAGCAGTGCGGGGGGGTACGAGCAGTACTTC.